This entry describes one T cell receptor (beta chain). The primer mix had 60 Vbeta and 13 Jbeta primers. Data came from immunoSEQ multiplex PCR; TCRdb stores just in-frame clones and leaves some out. The table records 95,000 to 150,000 clones, approximately 72% of them present only once. This CDR3 contains 17 residues. The germline V gene has CDR1 LNHDA and CDR2 SQIVND (reference sequence). Trimming took off 6 bases at V and 3 bases at J, with 20 bases between the two ends. The data stem from a study of cytomegalovirus exposure and HLA in healthy donors. The sample consisted of PBMCs. The sequence came from a man between 60 and 75 years old in good health and CMV-seropositive. The chain links TRBV19 to TRBJ2-2; the D gene is possibly TRBD1 (6 bases). CDR3 amino acids: CASSPIRGESHTGELFF. As DNA, the CDR3 is TGTGCCAGTAGCCCAATCAGGGGTGAGAGTCACACCGGGGAGCTGTTTTTT.